The present TCR beta chain was sequenced within a study of blood T cell repertoires in COVID-19 (dated by TCRdb to the early 2020s). Regarding the complete study: Samples from collaborators originated in the United States, Italy and Spain and spanned both the acute and convalescent phases of COVID-19. The prospective study material was composed of cDNA or gDNA derived from T cells, B-cell-depleted T cells, or PBMCs. The dataset comprised deeply sampled blood TCRbeta repertoires from subjects exposed to, actively infected with, or recovered from COVID-19. The repertoires were made available in a free public database intended to serve as a resource for research on the immune response to SARS-CoV-2. The samples were drawn from two sources: the first 160 participants of the ongoing ImmuneRACE study, and 1,200 or so subjects contributed by 6 global collaborators. The sample metadata nearly always contained a de-identified subject ID, COVID-19 status, age in years and sex. HLA class I and class II types, where available, came from metadata supplied by the sample provider rather than from assay-based typing.

Only one count was recorded for this clone. Its antigen target is currently unknown. Base-call qualities are not available, and no considerably larger clone is one nucleotide away. TCRbeta CDR3 regions were amplified from genomic DNA by means of the immunoSEQ Assay, a bias-controlled multiplex PCR. The authors' analysis ran thus. The number of nucleated cells in each sample was estimated from the amplification of reference gene primers within the assay. Sequence reads were collapsed and filtered to measure the absolute abundance of every unique TCRbeta CDR3 rearrangement. Productive Simpson clonality was computed per sample as the square root of Simpson's diversity index over productive rearrangements. This is the immuneACCESS table as TCRdb keeps it, with only in-frame sequences that have V and J called. A part of the clones is gone; compared with another copy, unresolved V genes explain less than half, and the rest is unexplained. The V and J calls and clone size are taken from that table; D and trimming were inferred from the DNA. Within this sample are 60,000 to 75,000 clones, with 80% to 90% of them counted one time only. Of the sample, 1.5% to 2.5% is held by the ten largest clones.

Each collaborating institution followed its own protocols to collect whole blood in K2EDTA tubes. For TCRbeta analysis, collaborator samples were shipped as frozen whole blood, as isolated PBMCs, or as DNA extracted from either sample type. The CDR3 has 15 amino acids, counting the end cysteine and phenylalanine. Only CDR3 DNA is held: 45 bases, read in frame from base 1. For CDR1 and CDR2, the germline V gene (reference sequence) lists LGHDT and YNNKEL. The junction shows trimming of 3 bases on V and 1 base on J, plus 12 bases between the germline ends. General findings and caveats noted by the study authors: Clinical and demographic metadata were provided uncurated, with the amount varying by source and participant.

The V and J genes are TRBV3-1 (or the pseudogene TRBV3-2) and TRBJ1-1; TRBD1 is a possible D gene, resting on 5 matching bases. Sequencing was done on a sample of peripheral blood. The receptor's source is a man aged 25 to 45 with acute or convalescent COVID-19. This receptor has the CDR3 CASSHGNTGNTEAFF. The DNA sequence is TGTGCCAGCAGCCATGGGAATACAGGGAACACTGAAGCTTTCTTT.